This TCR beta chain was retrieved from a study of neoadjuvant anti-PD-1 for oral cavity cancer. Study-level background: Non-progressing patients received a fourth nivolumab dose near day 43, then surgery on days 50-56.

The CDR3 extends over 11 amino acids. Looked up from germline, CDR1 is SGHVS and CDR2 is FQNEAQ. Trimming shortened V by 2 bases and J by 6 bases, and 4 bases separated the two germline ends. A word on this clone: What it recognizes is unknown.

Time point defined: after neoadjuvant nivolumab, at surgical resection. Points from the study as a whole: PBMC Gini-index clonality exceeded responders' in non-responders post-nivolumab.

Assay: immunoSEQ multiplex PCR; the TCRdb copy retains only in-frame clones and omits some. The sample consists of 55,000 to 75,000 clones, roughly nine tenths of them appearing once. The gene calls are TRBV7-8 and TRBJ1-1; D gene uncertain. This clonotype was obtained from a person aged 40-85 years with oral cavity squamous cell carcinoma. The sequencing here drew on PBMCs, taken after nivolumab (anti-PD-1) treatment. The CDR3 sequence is CASSLWSEAFF. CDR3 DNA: TGTGCCAGCAGCTTATGGTCTGAAGCTTTCTTT.